This TCR beta chain originates from a study of neurological immune-mediated disorders. This CDR3 comprises 18 residues. V trimming: 5 bases; J trimming: 1 base; junction bases outside the gene matches: 16. This clonotype was found many times. One entry per CDR3 protein, called by TCRdb with MiXCR from the 5' RACE reads. The sample holds about 78,000 distinct CDR3 sequences; 5% to 6% are singletons and the top ten take around 2.3%. The TCR sequence derives from a woman in her thirties with multiple sclerosis. The chain carries TRBV12-3 or TRBV12-4 and TRBJ1-2; 7 bases align to TRBD1. The sample taken for sequencing was PBMCs. This CDR3 reads CASSPRGRILASNYGYTF. In nucleotides, the CDR3 is TGTGCCAGCAGTCCCAGGGGGAGAATCCTGGCTAGTAACTATGGCTACACCTTC.